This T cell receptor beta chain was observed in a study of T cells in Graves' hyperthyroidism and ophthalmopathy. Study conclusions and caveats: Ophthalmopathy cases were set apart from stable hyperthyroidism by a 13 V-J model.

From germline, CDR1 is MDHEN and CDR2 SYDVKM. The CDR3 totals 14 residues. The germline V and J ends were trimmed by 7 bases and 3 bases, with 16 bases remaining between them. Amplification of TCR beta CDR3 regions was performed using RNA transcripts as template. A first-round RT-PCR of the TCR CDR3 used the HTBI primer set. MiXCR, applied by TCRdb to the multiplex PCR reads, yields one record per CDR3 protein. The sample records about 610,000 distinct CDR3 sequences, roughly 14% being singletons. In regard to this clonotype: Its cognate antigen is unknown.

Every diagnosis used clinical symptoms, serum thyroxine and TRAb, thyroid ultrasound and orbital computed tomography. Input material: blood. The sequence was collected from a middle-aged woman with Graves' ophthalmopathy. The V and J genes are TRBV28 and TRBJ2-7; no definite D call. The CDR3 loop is CASTLRIPHYEQYF. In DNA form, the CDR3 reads TGTGCCAGCACCCTGAGGATACCCCACTACGAGCAGTACTTC.